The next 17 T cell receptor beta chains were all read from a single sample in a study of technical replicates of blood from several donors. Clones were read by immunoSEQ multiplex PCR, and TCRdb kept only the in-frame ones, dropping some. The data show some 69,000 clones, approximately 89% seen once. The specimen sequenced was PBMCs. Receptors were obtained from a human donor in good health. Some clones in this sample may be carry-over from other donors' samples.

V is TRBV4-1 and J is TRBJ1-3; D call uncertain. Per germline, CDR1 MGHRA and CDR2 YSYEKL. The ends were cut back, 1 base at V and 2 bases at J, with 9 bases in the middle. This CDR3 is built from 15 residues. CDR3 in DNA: TGCGCCAGCAGCCAAGTAGATGGTCCTGGAAACACCATATATTTT. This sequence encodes CASSQVDGPGNTIYF.

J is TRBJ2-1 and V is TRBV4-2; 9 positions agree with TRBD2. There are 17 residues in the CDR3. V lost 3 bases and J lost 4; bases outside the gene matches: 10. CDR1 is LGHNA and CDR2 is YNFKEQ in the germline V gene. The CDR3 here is CASSQDPMAGGYNEQFF. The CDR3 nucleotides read TGTGCCAGCAGCCAGGACCCCATGGCGGGAGGGTACAATGAGCAGTTCTTC.

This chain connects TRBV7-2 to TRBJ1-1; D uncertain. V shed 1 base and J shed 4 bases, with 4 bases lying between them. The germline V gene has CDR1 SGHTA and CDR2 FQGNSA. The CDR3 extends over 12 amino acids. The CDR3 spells CASSLGRTEAFF. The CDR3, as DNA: TGTGCCAGCAGCTTAGGTCGCACTGAAGCTTTCTTT.

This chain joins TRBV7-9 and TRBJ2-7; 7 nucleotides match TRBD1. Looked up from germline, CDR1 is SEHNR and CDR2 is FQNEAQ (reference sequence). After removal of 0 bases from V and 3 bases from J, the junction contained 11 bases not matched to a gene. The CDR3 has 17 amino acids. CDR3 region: CASSLASGQGDDYEQYF. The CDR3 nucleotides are TGTGCCAGCAGCTTAGCTTCCGGTCAGGGGGACGACTACGAGCAGTACTTC.

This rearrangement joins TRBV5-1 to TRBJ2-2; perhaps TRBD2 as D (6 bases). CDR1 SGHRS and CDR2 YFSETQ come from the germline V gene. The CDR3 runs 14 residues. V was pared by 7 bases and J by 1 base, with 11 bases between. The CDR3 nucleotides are TGCGCCAGCCACCCGCGGGGGAACACCGGGGAGCTGTTTTTT. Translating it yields CASHPRGNTGELFF.

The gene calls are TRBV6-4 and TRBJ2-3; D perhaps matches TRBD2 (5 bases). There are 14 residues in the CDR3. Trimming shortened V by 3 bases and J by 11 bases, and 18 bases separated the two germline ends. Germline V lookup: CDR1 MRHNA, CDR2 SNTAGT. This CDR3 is CASSETGESPLQYF. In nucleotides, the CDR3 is TGTGCCAGCAGTGAGACCGGGGAGTCGCCTTTGCAGTATTTT.

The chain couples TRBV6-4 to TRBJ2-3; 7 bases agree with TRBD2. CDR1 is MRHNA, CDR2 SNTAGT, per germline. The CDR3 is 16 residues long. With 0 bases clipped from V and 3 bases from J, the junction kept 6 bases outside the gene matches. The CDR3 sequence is CASSDSPGGTTDTQYF. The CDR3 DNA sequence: TGTGCCAGCAGTGACTCTCCGGGGGGAACAACAGATACGCAGTATTTT.

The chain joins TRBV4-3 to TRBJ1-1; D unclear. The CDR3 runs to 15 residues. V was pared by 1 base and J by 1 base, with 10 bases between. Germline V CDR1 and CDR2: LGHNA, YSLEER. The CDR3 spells CASSQVRRPNTEAFF. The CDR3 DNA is TGCGCCAGCAGCCAAGTGCGGCGCCCGAACACTGAAGCTTTCTTT.

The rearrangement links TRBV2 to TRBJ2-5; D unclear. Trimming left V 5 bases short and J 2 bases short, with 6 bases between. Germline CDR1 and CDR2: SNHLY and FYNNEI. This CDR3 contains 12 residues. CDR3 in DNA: TGTGCCAGCAGTCGACATCAAGAGACCCAGTACTTC. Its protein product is CASSRHQETQYF.

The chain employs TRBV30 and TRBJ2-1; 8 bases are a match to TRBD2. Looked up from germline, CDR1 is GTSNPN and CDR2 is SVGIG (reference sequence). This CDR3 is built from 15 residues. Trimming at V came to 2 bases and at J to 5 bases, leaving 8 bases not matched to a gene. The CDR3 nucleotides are TGTGCCTGGAGTTCCCTCGGACTAGCAGACAATGAGCAGTTCTTC. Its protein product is CAWSSLGLADNEQFF.

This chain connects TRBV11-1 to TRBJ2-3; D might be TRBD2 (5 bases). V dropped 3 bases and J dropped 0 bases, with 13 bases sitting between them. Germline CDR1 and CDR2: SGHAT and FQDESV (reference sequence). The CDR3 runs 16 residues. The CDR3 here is CASSLGSSFSTDTQYF. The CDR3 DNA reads TGTGCCAGCAGCTTGGGGAGCTCGTTCAGCACAGATACGCAGTATTTT.

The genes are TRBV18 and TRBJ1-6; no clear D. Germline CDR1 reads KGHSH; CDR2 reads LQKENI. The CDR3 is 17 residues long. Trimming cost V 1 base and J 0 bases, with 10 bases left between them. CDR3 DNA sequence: TGTGCCAGCTCACCACTTCGGCAGGACTCCTATAATTCACCCCTCCACTTT. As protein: CASSPLRQDSYNSPLHF.

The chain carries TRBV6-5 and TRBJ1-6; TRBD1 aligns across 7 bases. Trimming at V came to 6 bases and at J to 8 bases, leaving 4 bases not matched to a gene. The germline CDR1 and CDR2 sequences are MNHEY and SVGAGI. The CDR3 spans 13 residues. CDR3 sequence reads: CASRQGLDSPLHF. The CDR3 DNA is TGTGCCAGCAGACAGGGGTTGGATTCACCCCTCCACTTT.

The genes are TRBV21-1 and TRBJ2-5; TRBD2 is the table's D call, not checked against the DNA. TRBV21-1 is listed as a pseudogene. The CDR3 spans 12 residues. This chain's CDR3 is CASISYQETQYF. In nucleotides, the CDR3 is TGTGCCAGCATTTCGTACCAAGAGACCCAGTACTTC.

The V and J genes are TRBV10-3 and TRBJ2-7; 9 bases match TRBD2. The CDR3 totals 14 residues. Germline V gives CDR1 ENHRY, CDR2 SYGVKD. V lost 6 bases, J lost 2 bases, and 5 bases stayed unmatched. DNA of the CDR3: TGTGCCATCAGGACTAGCGGAGGAGCCTACGAGCAGTACTTC. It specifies CAIRTSGGAYEQYF.

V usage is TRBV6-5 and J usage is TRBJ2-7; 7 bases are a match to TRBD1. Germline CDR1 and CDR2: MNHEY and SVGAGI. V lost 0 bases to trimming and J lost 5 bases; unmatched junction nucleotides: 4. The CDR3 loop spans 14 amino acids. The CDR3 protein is CASSYSRGRDEQYF. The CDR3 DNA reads TGTGCCAGCAGTTACTCAAGGGGGCGCGACGAGCAGTACTTC.

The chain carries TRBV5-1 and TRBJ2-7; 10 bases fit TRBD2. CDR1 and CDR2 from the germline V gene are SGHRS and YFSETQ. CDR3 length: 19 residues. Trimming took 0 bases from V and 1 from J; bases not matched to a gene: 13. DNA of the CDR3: TGCGCCAGCAGCTTGGGGCTCGGGGTAGCGGGGGGCAAGTCCTACGAGCAGTACTTC. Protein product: CASSLGLGVAGGKSYEQYF.